This T cell receptor (beta chain) is drawn from a study of blood T cell repertoires in COVID-19. TCRdb keeps only in-frame clones here, not all; method: immunoSEQ multiplex PCR. The sample records a few hundred thousand clones, around 87% being singletons. This CDR3 is built from 14 residues. Germline V lookup: CDR1 SQVTM, CDR2 ANQGSEA. Trimming removed 4 bases from V and 0 bases from J, with 9 bases in between. Sequenced input: peripheral blood. This TCR was recovered from a woman aged 45-65 years with acute or convalescent COVID-19. This rearrangement joins TRBV29-1 to TRBJ2-2; D call uncertain. CDR3 sequence reads: CSVGRPTNTGELFF. The CDR3 DNA sequence: TGCAGCGTTGGGAGACCGACGAACACCGGGGAGCTGTTTTTT.